This entry lists 8 T cell receptor beta chains sequenced from one sample in a study of blood T cell repertoires in COVID-19. This table comes from immunoSEQ multiplex PCR, and its TCRdb copy is limited to in-frame clones, with some not included. The sample has about 59,000 clones, roughly nine tenths seen once. Sequencing input: peripheral blood. The source of these receptors is a man aged 80 or over in a cohort sampled during active COVID-19.

The chain couples TRBV7-3 to TRBJ2-3; the match to TRBD2 covers 7 bases. Germline trimming cut 4 bases from V and 4 bases from J; bases unmatched to any gene: 8. Per the germline V gene, CDR1 is SGHTA and CDR2 is FQGTGA. The length of the CDR3 is 15 residues. The CDR3 DNA reads TGTGCCAGCAGCTCCACTCCGGGAGGCTCAGATACGCAGTATTTT. Amino acid sequence: CASSSTPGGSDTQYF. The complete variable domain, with remaining parts taken from reference TRBV7-3 and TRBJ2-3, reads GAGVSQTPSNKVTEKGKYVELRCDPISGHTALYWYRQSLGQGPEFLIYFQGTGAADDSGLPNDRFFAVRPEGSVSTLKIQRTERGDSAVYLCASSSTPGGSDTQYFGPGTRLTVL.

The V call is TRBV15, the J call TRBJ1-5; D possibly corresponds to TRBD1 (5 bases). Trimming removed 0 bases at V and 0 bases at J, with 12 bases between. Germline V gene lookup returns CDR1 LNHNV and CDR2 YYDKDF (reference sequence). CDR3 length: 17 amino acids. For the CDR3, the DNA is TGTGCCACCAGCAGAGATAAGGGGTGGGGTAGCAATCAGCCCCAGCATTTT. Translating gives CATSRDKGWGSNQPQHF.

This clone was detected once. The rearrangement uses TRBV4-2 and TRBJ1-1; D remains ambiguous. Trimming shortened V by 2 bases and J by 3 bases, and 7 bases separated the two germline ends. The CDR3 consists of 13 residues. Germline loops: CDR1 LGHNA, CDR2 YNFKEQ. The CDR3 sequence: CASSQLSDTEAFF. CDR3 DNA: TGTGCCAGCAGCCAACTTAGTGACACTGAAGCTTTCTTT.

The rearrangement uses TRBV4-1 and TRBJ2-1, with TRBD2 matching 15 bases. Germline V gives CDR1 MGHRA, CDR2 YSYEKL. This CDR3 contains 15 residues. V shed 5 bases and J 6 bases; nucleotides not matched to a gene: 2. As DNA, the CDR3 is TGCGCCAGCAGCGAGGGACTAGCGGGAGGCAATGAGCAGTTCTTC. Translating gives CASSEGLAGGNEQFF.

This chain joins TRBV10-2 and TRBJ1-2; D remains unclear. CDR1 and CDR2 from the germline V gene are WSHSY and SAAADI. This CDR3 contains 12 residues. Trimming took off 2 bases at V and 3 bases at J, with 4 bases between the two ends. The CDR3 reads CASSEGDYGYTF. In DNA, the CDR3 is TGCGCCAGCAGTGAGGGAGACTATGGCTACACCTTC.

V usage is TRBV10-3 and J usage is TRBJ2-7; the match to TRBD1 covers 11 bases. There are 14 residues in the CDR3. The junction had 1 base not matched to a gene; V was cut back by 2 bases and J by 4 bases. Germline-derived CDR1 and CDR2 are ENHRY and SYGVKD. CDR3 residues: CAISEGQGAYEQYF. CDR3 coding DNA: TGTGCCATCAGTGAGGGACAGGGGGCTTACGAGCAGTACTTC.

This clone is a singleton in its sample. This chain uses TRBV3-1 (or the pseudogene TRBV3-2) with TRBJ1-3, with a possible D match to TRBD1 (5 bases). Germline assignment: CDR1 LGHDT and CDR2 YNNKEL (reference sequence). V gave up 1 base and J gave up 0 bases, with 13 bases separating them. The CDR3 has 17 residues. The CDR3 DNA is TGTGCCAGCAGCCAAGTTTCTGGGGCCACCTCTGGAAACACCATATATTTT. Translation: CASSQVSGATSGNTIYF.

This clone was observed a handful of times. This rearrangement joins TRBV20-1 to TRBJ1-1; D is unclear. From germline, CDR1 is DFQATT and CDR2 SNEGSKA (reference sequence). Trimming left V 3 bases short and J 1 base short, with 6 bases between. The CDR3 totals 12 residues. CDR3 coding DNA: TGCAGTGCTAGTTTCGGGAACACTGAAGCTTTCTTT. Translation: CSASFGNTEAFF.